Listed below are T cell receptor beta chains from one sample, sequenced in a study of blood T cell repertoires in COVID-19. Profiling relied on immunoSEQ multiplex PCR, and the TCRdb table lists in-frame clones only, not all of them. The table records under 85,000 clones, roughly nine tenths of them present only once. Sequencing was done on a sample of peripheral blood. Source of these receptors: a woman of 80 years or more with active or convalescent COVID-19. CDR3s include the opening cysteine and the closing phenylalanine or tryptophan. D genes are given only for firm matches. Rows give clone size only sometimes, using once, few, many, or a class for an expanded clone.

TGTGCCTGGCAGGGTAATAGCAATCAGCCCCAGCATTTT	CAWQGNSNQPQHF	-	TRBJ1-5	few	TRBV30
TGTGCCAGCAGCGCCGACAGGGTCCAAGAGACCCAGTACTTC	CASSADRVQETQYF	TRBD1	TRBJ2-5	-	TRBV9
TGTGCCAGCAGCCCGAGACTAGCGGGATCGAACTACAATGAGCAGTTCTTC	CASSPRLAGSNYNEQFF	TRBD2	TRBJ2-1	-	TRBV7-2
TGTGCCTGGAGTGCCCGACAAGGAGGCGAAGCTTTCTTT	CAWSARQGGEAFF	-	TRBJ1-1	-	TRBV30
TGTGCCTGGGGGGGGCGGGGCCCCTCCTACGAGCAGTACTTC	CAWGGRGPSYEQYF	-	TRBJ2-7	-	TRBV30
TGTGCCAGCAGCTTAGGAGGGACAGGGAGAACCTACGAGCAGTACTTC	CASSLGGTGRTYEQYF	TRBD1	TRBJ2-7	-	TRBV7-2
TGTGCCAGCAGGGCGACAGGGCGGGATGGCTACACCTTC	CASRATGRDGYTF	TRBD1	TRBJ1-2	once	TRBV28
TGTGCCTGGAGTAGCGGGAGGGGTCGGGATGAGCAGTTCTTC	CAWSSGRGRDEQFF	TRBD2	TRBJ2-1	-	TRBV30
TGTGCCAGCAGCCAAGACGCGGGACGGTACAATGAGCAGTTCTTC	CASSQDAGRYNEQFF	-	TRBJ2-1	-	TRBV3-1/TRBV3-2
TGTGCCAGCAGTCCAGGATTTGGAGACAGGTCATATGGCTACACCTTC	CASSPGFGDRSYGYTF	-	TRBJ1-2	once	TRBV7-6
TGCGCCAGCAGCTTGGGGCTTGTAAGCTCCTACGAGCAGTACTTC	CASSLGLVSSYEQYF	-	TRBJ2-7	few	TRBV5-1
TGTGCCAGCAGGACTAGCGCCAACTCCTACGAGCAGTACTTC	CASRTSANSYEQYF	TRBD2	TRBJ2-7	-	TRBV5-4
TGTGCCAGCAGCTTAGTTAGTTACGAGCAGTACTTC	CASSLVSYEQYF	-	TRBJ2-7	-	TRBV7-2
TGTGCCAGCAGCTTTCGTAGCGGGGGGGTCAATGAGCAGTTCTTC	CASSFRSGGVNEQFF	TRBD2	TRBJ2-1	-	TRBV7-2
TGTGCCAGCAGCACTAGCGGGGGTACAGATACGCAGTATTTT	CASSTSGGTDTQYF	TRBD2	TRBJ2-3	-	TRBV7-3
TGTGCCAGCTCCCCGATTACAGGGAGAAACACTGAAGCTTTCTTT	CASSPITGRNTEAFF	-	TRBJ1-1	-	TRBV18
TGTGCCACCAGTGATAGCGGGAGGGGGAATGAGCAGTTCTTC	CATSDSGRGNEQFF	TRBD2	TRBJ2-1	-	TRBV24-1
TGTGCCAGCAGTACCGGGACAGTTTCACCCCTCCACTTT	CASSTGTVSPLHF	TRBD1	TRBJ1-6	-	TRBV6-6
TGTGCCAGCAGTGCCCAGGGCACTGAAGCTTTCTTT	CASSAQGTEAFF	-	TRBJ1-1	-	TRBV25-1
TGTGCCAGCAGCTTGCTTGGGGTTGTTACAGGGGAAAAACTGTTTTTT	CASSLLGVVTGEKLFF	-	TRBJ1-4	-	TRBV5-6
TGTGCCATCCGGGAGGACACTGAAGCTTTCTTT	CAIREDTEAFF	-	TRBJ1-1	few	TRBV10-3
TGTGCCATCAGTGAAGCCGCAGGGGGGGGCTACACCTTC	CAISEAAGGGYTF	TRBD1	TRBJ1-2	-	TRBV10-3
TGTGCCAGCAGCCCCGGACTAGCGGGACCGCTTTTGGAAGAGACCCAGTACTTC	CASSPGLAGPLLEETQYF	TRBD2	TRBJ2-5	-	TRBV3-1/TRBV3-2
TGTGCCAGCAGTTTAAAGCGGGGAGGACAGGGGAATTCACCCCTCCACTTT	CASSLKRGGQGNSPLHF	TRBD1	TRBJ1-6	-	TRBV27
TGTGCCAGCAGCCAAATGCGGGGGGACGACACCGGGGAGCTGTTTTTT	CASSQMRGDDTGELFF	TRBD2	TRBJ2-2	few	TRBV6-2/TRBV6-3
TGTGCCAGCAGCTCGGACAGGGCTCTCCTTGGGGAGCAGTACTTC	CASSSDRALLGEQYF	TRBD1	TRBJ2-7	-	TRBV7-9
TGTGCCAGTAGACCCGGGGCGGGGAGGACCGGGAGGGGTGAGCAGTTCTTC	CASRPGAGRTGRGEQFF	TRBD2	TRBJ2-1	-	TRBV19
TGTGCCAGCAGCGTAAGGGAGGGGAGCACTGAAGCTTTCTTT	CASSVREGSTEAFF	-	TRBJ1-1	once	TRBV9
TGCGCCAGCAGTGAGTCAAGCGGAGGCACCGGGGAGCTGTTTTTT	CASSESSGGTGELFF	-	TRBJ2-2	few	TRBV10-1
TGTGCCAGCAGCTACACAGTAGCGGGAGGGACGAACACCGGGGAGCTGTTTTTT	CASSYTVAGGTNTGELFF	TRBD2	TRBJ2-2	-	TRBV7-2
TGTGCCAGCAGCCTCACAGGGGGCGCGAAAGAGACCCAGTACTTC	CASSLTGGAKETQYF	TRBD1	TRBJ2-5	-	TRBV7-3
TGCGCCAGCAGCTTGGCGGGGTACACTGAAGCTTTCTTT	CASSLAGYTEAFF	-	TRBJ1-1	-	TRBV5-1